This T cell receptor (beta chain) emerged from a study of type 1 and type 2 diabetes patients. Whole-study findings and limits: Groups were not age- or gender-matched, which may bias interpretation.

This clonotype was counted many times. The target antigen is unknown. PCR was run on genomic DNA. Amplification of the beta chain CDR3 used 30 forward and 13 reverse multiplex primers. TCRdb used MiXCR to reprocess the multiplex PCR reads, holding one entry per CDR3 protein. The table includes 250,000 to 300,000 distinct CDR3 sequences, roughly 44% detected once. The V segment lost 2 bases and the J segment 7 bases; nucleotides outside the gene matches: 8. The CDR3 has 15 residues. Germline lookup yields CDR1 SNHLY and CDR2 FYNNEI. The clonotype comes from a young man with type 2 diabetes. The sequencing input was peripheral blood mononuclear cells (PBMCs). The rearrangement links TRBV2 to TRBJ1-2; 9 positions match TRBD1. The CDR3 loop is CASSETLGTGFGYTF. CDR3 in DNA: TGTGCCAGCAGTGAAACCCTCGGGACAGGGTTTGGCTACACCTTC.